The 22 T cell receptor beta chains in this list originate from one sample, sequenced in a study of blood T cells in healthy people across ages. A J-beta primer mix and a sample-barcoded 5' primer were used in a second PCR of roughly 7 to 12 cycles. TCRdb re-called the 5' RACE reads through MiXCR, storing one row per CDR3 protein. Of hundreds of thousands of distinct CDR3 sequences detected, under 25% appear once; the ten largest clones hold roughly 3.7%. Sample: blood. These receptor sequences come from a man aged 70 or older in good health.

The chain uses TRBV12-3 or TRBV12-4 and TRBJ2-3; 10 nucleotides align to TRBD2. V was clipped by 3 bases and J by 3 bases; unmatched bases: 6. CDR3 length equals 16 residues. The DNA for the CDR3 is TGTGCCAGCAGTTTCTTAGCGGGAGGACGGACAGATACGCAGTATTTT. Its protein product is CASSFLAGGRTDTQYF.

The CDR3 sequence is CSARGTGDVYGYTF. In DNA form, the CDR3 reads TGCAGTGCTAGGGGGACAGGGGACGTCTATGGCTACACCTTC. The chain employs TRBV20-1 and TRBJ1-2; 10 nucleotides match TRBD1. Germline trimming cut 3 bases from V and 4 bases from J; bases unmatched to any gene: 5. The CDR3 runs 14 residues. Germline lookup yields CDR1 DFQATT and CDR2 SNEGSKA (reference sequence).

The chain is built from TRBV28 and TRBJ2-3, with D perhaps matching TRBD1 (6 bases). Trimming left V 10 bases short and J 2 bases short, with 16 bases between. CDR1 MDHEN and CDR2 SYDVKM come from the germline V gene. This CDR3 comprises 14 residues. The CDR3 loop is CATTGQSLTDTQYF. In nucleotides, the CDR3 is TGTGCCACCACCGGACAGAGCCTCACAGATACGCAGTATTTT.

This clonotype was detected only a few times. V gene TRBV28 combines with J gene TRBJ1-2; D not certain. Germline values: CDR1 MDHEN, CDR2 SYDVKM. V lost 11 bases and J 6 bases, leaving 16 bases between the germline ends. The length of the CDR3 is 12 residues. Here the CDR3 DNA reads TGTGCCTCTTATGGGAGTACGGATGGCTACACCTTC. Residues: CASYGSTDGYTF.

The V gene is TRBV27, the J gene TRBJ2-7; 9 bases line up with TRBD1. CDR3 length: 16 residues. Looked up from germline, CDR1 is MNHEY and CDR2 is SMNVEV (reference sequence). After removal of 5 bases from V and 0 bases from J, the junction contained 8 bases not matched to a gene. The CDR3 reads CASSPQGATISYEQYF. The CDR3 DNA reads as TGTGCCAGCAGTCCACAGGGGGCTACCATCTCCTACGAGCAGTACTTC.

This chain connects TRBV12-3 or TRBV12-4 to TRBJ2-5, with 13 positions matching TRBD2. This CDR3 has 16 residues. The V segment lost 4 bases and the J segment 1 base; nucleotides outside the gene matches: 3. The CDR3 DNA is TGTGCCAGCAGTTGGGGGACTAGCGGGACCCAAGAGACCCAGTACTTC. It translates to CASSWGTSGTQETQYF.

This clonotype appeared a few times. The J gene is TRBJ2-2, the V gene TRBV7-2; no definite D call. This CDR3 region has 14 residues. Trimming cost V 5 bases and J 6 bases, with 13 bases left between them. Germline V CDR1 and CDR2: SGHTA, FQGNSA. The CDR3 bases are TGTGCCAGCAGCACCTACGCGTCCGCCGGGGAGCTGTTTTTT. Translated, it gives CASSTYASAGELFF. The whole variable domain, filled in from reference TRBV7-2 and TRBJ2-2, reads GAGVSQSPSNKVTEKGKDVELRCDPISGHTALYWYRQSLGQGLEFLIYFQGNSAPDKSGLPSDRFSAERTGGSVSTLTIQRTQQEDSAVYLCASSTYASAGELFFGEGSRLTVL.

Concerning this clonotype: Germline is not matched at one junction end, which may reflect a read error. The V and J genes are TRBV5-6 and TRBJ2-2; maybe TRBD2 (5 bases). Germline CDR1 SGHDT, CDR2 YYEEEE. This CDR3 contains 15 residues. Here the CDR3 DNA reads TGTGCCAACAGCTTGGACTCACGAAGGGCCGGGGAGCTGTTTTTT. This sequence encodes CANSLDSRRAGELFF. Drawing the rest from reference TRBV5-6 and TRBJ2-2, the complete variable domain is DAGVTQSPTHLIKTRGQQVTLRCSPKSGHDTVSWYQQALGQGPQFIFQYYEEEERQRGNFPDRFSGHQFPNYSSELNVNALLLGDSALYLCANSLDSRRAGELFFGEGSRLTVL.

This clonotype was picked up a small number of times. The rearrangement joins TRBV2 to TRBJ2-3; 8 bases are shared with TRBD1. The CDR3 sequence is 14 residues long. J gave up 6 bases and V 5 bases, and 7 bases lay outside the gene matches. CDR1 SNHLY and CDR2 FYNNEI come from the germline V gene. As DNA, the CDR3 is TGTGCCAGCAGTTCCAGGACAGGGCGGGATACGCAGTATTTT. Protein sequence: CASSSRTGRDTQYF.

The chain recombines TRBV5-4 with TRBJ2-5, with TRBD2 matching 13 bases. The V gene end was trimmed by 4 bases and the J gene end by 3 bases; junction bases not matched to a gene: 9. From germline, CDR1 is SGHNT and CDR2 YYREEE (reference sequence). The CDR3 totals 17 residues. The CDR3 spells CASSQTSGRPSKETQYF. The CDR3, as DNA: TGTGCCAGCAGCCAGACTAGCGGGAGGCCGTCGAAAGAGACCCAGTACTTC. Together with reference TRBV5-4 and TRBJ2-5, the CDR3 gives the full variable domain: ETGVTQSPTHLIKTRGQQVTLRCSSQSGHNTVSWYQQALGQGPQFIFQYYREEENGRGNFPPRFSGLQFPNYSSELNVNALELDDSALYLCASSQTSGRPSKETQYFGPGTRLLVL.

The chain employs TRBV12-3 or TRBV12-4 and TRBJ2-5, with 9 bases aligning to TRBD2. TRBJ2-1 explains the end of the DNA better; the J call may be wrong. CDR3 length: 15 amino acids. The CDR3 reads CASILRGGRAVEQFF. The CDR3 region has the DNA TGTGCCAGCATCCTCCGGGGCGGGAGGGCCGTTGAGCAGTTCTTC.

The gene calls are TRBV5-1 and TRBJ2-3, with unresolved D. Germline V gene data show CDR1 as SGHRS and CDR2 as YFSETQ. The CDR3 has 15 residues. V lost 0 bases, J lost 2 bases, and 10 bases lay in between. The CDR3 loop is CASSLAGHFTDTQYF. The CDR3 region has the DNA TGCGCCAGCAGCTTGGCCGGTCACTTCACAGATACGCAGTATTTT.

V and J are TRBV25-1 and TRBJ2-5; D is unclear. Trimming left V 0 bases short and J 0 bases short, with 8 bases between. Germline V gene lookup returns CDR1 MGHDK and CDR2 SYGVNS. The CDR3 loop spans 15 amino acids. Here the CDR3 reads CASSEYGRYQETQYF. As DNA, the CDR3 is TGTGCCAGCAGTGAATATGGACGGTACCAAGAGACCCAGTACTTC.

CDR3 DNA sequence: TGTGCCAGCAGCTTTATAGCTAGCGAGACCCAGTACTTC. Translation: CASSFIASETQYF. The V call is TRBV7-9, the J call TRBJ2-5, with a tentative D call TRBD2 (5 bases). The CDR3 consists of 13 residues. V lost 3 bases, J lost 5 bases, and 10 bases lay in between. The germline V gene encodes CDR1 SEHNR and CDR2 FQNEAQ (reference sequence).

The chain recombines TRBV11-2 with TRBJ2-5; no definite D call. Germline CDR1 is SGHAT and CDR2 is FQNNGV. This CDR3 has 14 residues. With 0 bases removed from V and 5 bases from J, the gap between germline ends came to 10 bases. The CDR3 protein is CASSLDDSLETQYF. The CDR3 coding sequence is TGTGCCAGCAGCTTAGATGACTCGTTGGAGACCCAGTACTTC.

This clonotype was observed a few times. The rearrangement joins TRBV3-1 to TRBJ1-2, with 7 bases fitting TRBD1. Unmatched junction bases numbered 7, after V lost 4 bases and J lost 5 bases. This CDR3 region has 14 residues. From germline, CDR1 is LGHDT and CDR2 YNNKEL (reference sequence). Here the CDR3 reads CASSPGQFFYGYTF. In nucleotides, the CDR3 is TGTGCCAGCAGCCCGGGACAGTTCTTTTATGGCTACACCTTC.

The rearrangement joins TRBV10-3 to TRBJ2-5; unclear D gene. The CDR3 runs 17 residues. The germline V and J ends were trimmed by 4 bases and 2 bases, with 20 bases remaining between them. Looked up from germline, CDR1 is ENHRY and CDR2 is SYGVKD. The CDR3 region has the DNA TGTGCCATCAGTGCCTCCGTGGTAGGGAAGACGCAAGAGACCCAGTACTTC. Translation gives CAISASVVGKTQETQYF.

Regarding this clonotype: A much larger clone is a single base away; this may be a read error. The V gene is TRBV7-6, the J gene TRBJ2-5; D call uncertain. The DNA end lines up better with TRBJ2-1; the J call may be wrong. This CDR3 is 13 amino acids long. CDR1 and CDR2 from the germline V gene are SGHVS and FNYEAQ. CDR3 sequence (DNA): TGTGCCAGCAGCTTAGCAAATCAGGATAAGCAGTTCTTC. As protein: CASSLANQDKQFF.

The rearrangement joins TRBV9 to TRBJ2-1, with D perhaps TRBD1 (6 bases). Trimming pared 3 bases from V and 0 bases from J, leaving 13 bases between. The CDR3 contains 16 residues. Germline V CDR1 and CDR2: SGDLS, YYNGEE. The CDR3 nucleotides read TGTGCCAGCAGCGCAACAGGGTTGAACTCCTACAATGAGCAGTTCTTC. It yields the protein CASSATGLNSYNEQFF.

The table lists this clonotype with a few counts. This chain joins TRBV6-1 and TRBJ2-5; D is unresolved. V shed 5 bases and J shed 6 bases, with 10 bases lying between them. Germline CDR1 is MNHNS and CDR2 is SASEGT. CDR3 size: 12 residues. CDR3 bases: TGTGCCAGCAGTACGGACGGGCAGACCCAGTACTTC. As protein: CASSTDGQTQYF.

This clonotype was detected ten times or more. The V call is TRBV6-5, the J call TRBJ2-7; D gene uncertain. This CDR3 is built from 12 residues. V lost 10 bases and J 2 bases, leaving 12 bases between the germline ends. Germline CDR1 reads MNHEY; CDR2 reads SVGAGI. The chain's CDR3 is CATIGPAYEQYF. As DNA, the CDR3 is TGTGCCACCATAGGACCGGCCTACGAGCAGTACTTC.

The chain is built from TRBV4-1 and TRBJ2-5, with TRBD1 matching over 10 bases. The J call may not be correct, given that the DNA end is closer to TRBJ2-1. Germline loops: CDR1 MGHRA, CDR2 YSYEKL. The CDR3 is 14 amino acids. CDR3 sequence reads: CASGPGQGWGEQFF. The DNA of the CDR3 is TGCGCCAGCGGACCGGGACAGGGGTGGGGTGAGCAGTTCTTC.